This section outlines one T cell receptor (beta chain) sequence together with its context. TCRdb's copy holds only in-frame clones and misses some; the assay was immunoSEQ multiplex PCR. The sample shows about 120,000 clones, over 65% of them seen only once. The sample originates from a study of blood T cell repertoires in COVID-19. The sequence came from a man aged 60 to 69 with acute or convalescent COVID-19. The material sequenced was peripheral blood.

In DNA, the CDR3 is TGTGCCAGCAGCCGACGACAGGTGGGTCAGCCCCAGCATTTT. Protein sequence: CASSRRQVGQPQHF. The chain has TRBV6-5 and TRBJ1-5; possibly TRBD1 for D (6 bases). V was shortened by 6 bases and J by 6 bases, with 15 bases between the two germline ends. CDR3 length equals 14 residues. In germline, CDR1 is MNHEY, CDR2 SVGAGI.